This TCR beta chain was retrieved from a study of T cell responses to AZD1222 COVID-19 vaccine. Study results and caveats: White British people made up most donors, females outnumbered males, and clonal diversity was possibly underestimated. Increased Spike-specific TCR breadth and depth were observed after two AZD1222 doses. Nearly half of spike-specific TCRs reportedly target unmutated variant regions. Samples come after the peak T cell response, not at day 14.

Germline V CDR1 and CDR2: SGHVS, FQNEAQ. V was shortened by 5 bases and J by 7 bases, with 26 bases between the two germline ends. The CDR3 has 18 residues. TCRdb's copy holds only in-frame clones and misses some; the assay was immunoSEQ multiplex PCR. The table lists 86,000 or so clones, around nine tenths of them singletons. Note on this clone: The antigen remains undetermined.

The TCR originated in an adult in good health. The sample in question was peripheral blood, obtained on day 0 of MenACWY control vaccination. The chain has TRBV7-8 and TRBJ2-2; tentative D call: TRBD1 (5 bases). The CDR3 is CASSAERPSRGSGGELFF. The DNA of the CDR3 is TGTGCCAGCAGCGCGGAAAGACCATCAAGGGGTTCGGGCGGGGAGCTGTTTTTT.